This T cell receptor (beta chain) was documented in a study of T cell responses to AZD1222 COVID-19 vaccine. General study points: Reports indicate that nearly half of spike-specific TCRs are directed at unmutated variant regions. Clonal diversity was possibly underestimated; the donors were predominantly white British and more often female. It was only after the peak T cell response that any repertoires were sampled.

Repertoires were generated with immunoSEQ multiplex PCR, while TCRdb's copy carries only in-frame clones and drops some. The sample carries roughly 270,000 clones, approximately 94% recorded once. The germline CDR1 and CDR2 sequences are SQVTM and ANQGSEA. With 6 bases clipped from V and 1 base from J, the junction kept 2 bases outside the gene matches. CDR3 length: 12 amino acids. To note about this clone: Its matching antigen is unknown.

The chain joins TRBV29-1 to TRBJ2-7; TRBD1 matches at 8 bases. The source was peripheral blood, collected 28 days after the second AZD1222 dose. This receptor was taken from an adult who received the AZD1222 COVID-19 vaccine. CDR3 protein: CSVGQDSYEQYF. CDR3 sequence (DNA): TGCAGCGTGGGACAGGATTCCTACGAGCAGTACTTC.